What follows are 21 T cell receptor beta chains derived from one specimen sequenced in a study of cytomegalovirus exposure and HLA in healthy donors. This PCR relied on a set of 60 Vbeta primers and 13 Jbeta primers. Clones were sequenced by immunoSEQ multiplex PCR, and TCRdb holds only the in-frame ones, with some missing. The table shows some 190,000 clones, with 70% to 80% occurring only once. The sequencing input was PBMCs. The receptors come from a man between 18 and 35 years old in good health and CMV-seronegative.

The chain links TRBV10-3 to TRBJ1-1, with 9 bases aligning to TRBD1. This CDR3 has 13 residues. Germline V gene lookup returns CDR1 ENHRY and CDR2 SYGVKD. The trim removed 7 bases at V and 1 base at J, leaving 1 base unmatched. CDR3 loop: CAIKDRGNTEAFF. As DNA, the CDR3 is TGTGCCATCAAGGACAGGGGGAACACTGAAGCTTTCTTT.

The chain uses TRBV27 and TRBJ2-7; 8 bases map to TRBD2. Unmatched junction bases numbered 11, after V lost 8 bases and J lost 2 bases. This CDR3 is built from 15 residues. The germline V gene has CDR1 MNHEY and CDR2 SMNVEV (reference sequence). CDR3 coding DNA: TGTGCCAGCGGGACCCGCGGGGGGCCTACCTACGAGCAGTACTTC. It specifies CASGTRGGPTYEQYF.

This chain joins TRBV21-1 and TRBJ2-5; the table assigns TRBD2, which was not confirmed against the DNA. TRBV21-1 is listed as a pseudogene. The CDR3 covers 19 residues. The CDR3 sequence is CASSKGSSGGALSSETQYF. The CDR3, as DNA: TGTGCCAGCAGCAAAGGGAGTAGCGGGGGGGCCCTTTCGTCAGAGACCCAGTACTTC.

The chain employs TRBV4-2 and TRBJ2-7; no reliable D call. V gave up 1 base and J gave up 3 bases, with 4 bases separating them. Germline CDR1 LGHNA, CDR2 YNFKEQ. The CDR3 length is 12 residues. The CDR3 DNA reads as TGTGCCAGCAGCCAAGTAAACTACGAGCAGTACTTC. Protein product: CASSQVNYEQYF.

The chain has TRBV5-1 and TRBJ2-3; 12 bases map to TRBD2. CDR1 and CDR2 from the germline V gene are SGHRS and YFSETQ. This CDR3 comprises 16 residues. V shed 4 bases and J 4 bases; nucleotides not matched to a gene: 7. The CDR3 spells CASSTTSGSFADTQYF. In nucleotides, the CDR3 is TGCGCCAGCAGCACGACTAGCGGGAGTTTCGCAGATACGCAGTATTTT.

There are a few counts of this clone. This rearrangement joins TRBV28 to TRBJ1-3; TRBD1 is a possible D gene (5 bases). Germline CDR1 is MDHEN and CDR2 is SYDVKM. This CDR3 has 14 residues. Trimming stripped 7 bases from V and 0 bases from J, with 10 bases between. The CDR3 region has the DNA TGTGCCAGCATTCAGGGTGGCTCTGGAAACACCATATATTTT. It codes for CASIQGGSGNTIYF.

This clone was found a few times. This rearrangement joins TRBV27 to TRBJ2-7, with 14 bases that match TRBD2. The CDR3 length is 17 residues. CDR1 is MNHEY, CDR2 SMNVEV, per germline (reference sequence). The junction had 8 bases not matched to a gene; V was cut back by 0 bases and J by 7 bases. The CDR3 bases are TGTGCCAGCAGTTTATCATCCCGACTAGCGGGGGGGCGGGAGCAGTACTTC. Translated, it gives CASSLSSRLAGGREQYF.

The J gene is TRBJ1-6, the V gene TRBV19; D remains unclear. Looked up from germline, CDR1 is LNHDA and CDR2 is SQIVND (reference sequence). The CDR3 consists of 14 residues. V was shortened by 5 bases and J by 1 base, with 6 bases between the two germline ends. CDR3 sequence: CASSGSSYNSPLHF. CDR3 nucleotides: TGTGCCAGTAGTGGTAGTTCCTATAATTCACCCCTCCACTTT.

The chain employs TRBV6-5 and TRBJ1-2; D is unresolved. The germline V gene encodes CDR1 MNHEY and CDR2 SVGAGI. V was pared by 6 bases and J by 4 bases, with 15 bases between. This CDR3 is 14 amino acids long. The CDR3 spells CASSRGLSLYGYTF. As DNA, the CDR3 is TGTGCCAGCAGCCGAGGACTGAGCCTCTATGGCTACACCTTC.

The V gene is TRBV7-2, the J gene TRBJ2-7; D is uncertain. With 1 base removed from V and 5 bases from J, the gap between germline ends came to 6 bases. Germline lookup yields CDR1 SGHTA and CDR2 FQGNSA. This CDR3 has 12 amino acids. The CDR3 sequence: CASSLDENEQYF. The CDR3 DNA follows: TGTGCCAGCAGCTTAGATGAGAACGAGCAGTACTTC.

The chain has TRBV5-4 and TRBJ2-5, with TRBD2 as a possible D gene (6 bases). Germline V gene sequence: CDR1 SGHNT, CDR2 YYREEE (reference sequence). Trimming removed 5 bases at V and 3 bases at J, with 11 bases between. The CDR3 spans 13 residues. In DNA form, the CDR3 reads TGTGCCAGCAGTCGGGACTGGGAAGAGACCCAGTACTTC. It specifies CASSRDWEETQYF.

The chain joins TRBV18 to TRBJ2-7; D is undetermined. Trimming took off 2 bases at V and 2 bases at J, with 10 bases between the two ends. CDR1 is KGHSH and CDR2 is LQKENI in the germline V gene. This CDR3 contains 14 residues. The DNA of the CDR3 is TGTGCCAGCTCACCAAACCAGAATGCCTACGAGCAGTACTTC. Translated: CASSPNQNAYEQYF. The variable domain in full, with the rest retrieved from reference TRBV18 and TRBJ2-7, is NAGVMQNPRHLVRRRGQEARLRCSPMKGHSHVYWYRQLPEEGLKFMVYLQKENIIDESGMPKERFSAEFPKEGPSILRIQQVVRGDSAAYFCASSPNQNAYEQYFGPGTRLTVT.

This clone appeared once. This sequence joins TRBV5-6 and TRBJ1-1; no reliable D call. Germline-derived CDR1 and CDR2 are SGHDT and YYEEEE. Between the trimmed V and J ends, which lost 4 bases and 1 base, there was a span of 11 bases. The CDR3 sequence is 14 residues long. The CDR3 protein is CASSHSYPNTEAFF. As DNA, the CDR3 is TGTGCCAGCAGCCATTCCTACCCGAACACTGAAGCTTTCTTT.

The chain employs TRBV23-1 and TRBJ2-7; 7 positions agree with TRBD2. TRBV23-1 is an ORF for which the function is uncertain. The V and J ends lost 0 bases and 0 bases, in that order; junction bases with no gene match: 17. The CDR3 runs to 20 residues. This CDR3 reads CASSQSSEFLAGVGSYEQYF. Written as DNA, the CDR3 is TGCGCCAGCAGTCAATCGTCCGAGTTTCTCGCGGGGGTCGGCTCCTACGAGCAGTACTTC.

This clone was found once. In DNA, the CDR3 is TGTGCCAGCAGTGTCTTGGAGGGGGTAGCGGGGGGTAAATCCTACGAGCAGTACTTC. It codes for CASSVLEGVAGGKSYEQYF. The chain joins TRBV2 to TRBJ2-7; 10 bases align to TRBD2. V shed 4 bases, J shed 1 base, and the junction held 16 bases outside the gene matches. Germline CDR1 SNHLY, CDR2 FYNNEI. The CDR3 covers 19 residues.

V usage is TRBV10-3 and J usage is TRBJ2-7; 14 nucleotides agree with TRBD2. Germline CDR1 ENHRY, CDR2 SYGVKD. Trimming took 7 bases from V and 5 from J; bases not matched to a gene: 10. The CDR3 has 16 residues. CDR3 loop: CAINSRLAGGRHEQYF. Here the CDR3 DNA reads TGTGCCATCAATTCCCGACTAGCGGGAGGGCGTCACGAGCAGTACTTC.

CDR3 bases: TGTGCTAGTGCCCGAGATACGCAGTATTTT. Its translation is CASARDTQYF. This rearrangement joins TRBV12-5 to TRBJ2-3, with no clear D. Trimming stripped 7 bases from V and 5 bases from J, with 4 bases between. The CDR3 length is 10 residues. Germline CDR1 LGHNT, CDR2 FRNRAP.

The chain links TRBV6-1 to TRBJ2-7, with D perhaps TRBD1 (5 bases). V lost 7 bases, J lost 0 bases, and 10 bases lay in between. The germline V gene encodes CDR1 MNHNS and CDR2 SASEGT. The CDR3 length is 13 residues. The CDR3 DNA sequence: TGTGCCAGCACCCGACAGTACTCCTACGAGCAGTACTTC. It specifies CASTRQYSYEQYF.

The chain carries TRBV7-9 and TRBJ1-1, with 9 bases aligning to TRBD1. CDR3 length equals 15 residues. Germline V gene data show CDR1 as SEHNR and CDR2 as FQNEAQ (reference sequence). The V gene end was trimmed by 3 bases and the J gene end by 3 bases; junction bases not matched to a gene: 5. Here the CDR3 reads CASSFTGGAYTEAFF. The CDR3, as DNA: TGTGCCAGCAGCTTTACAGGGGGCGCGTACACTGAAGCTTTCTTT.

This clone occurred a few times. The gene calls are TRBV27 and TRBJ2-7; the D gene is possibly TRBD2 (6 bases). CDR3 length: 16 residues. Germline CDR1 reads MNHEY; CDR2 reads SMNVEV (reference sequence). V lost 7 bases and J 1 base, leaving 20 bases between the germline ends. The CDR3 loop is CASISAGGGDSYEQYF. In DNA, the CDR3 is TGTGCCAGCATTTCTGCCGGGGGTGGAGATTCCTACGAGCAGTACTTC.

The rearrangement uses TRBV6-5 and TRBJ2-5, with TRBD2 identical over 8 bases. The length of the CDR3 is 14 residues. V lost 7 bases, J lost 4 bases, and 8 bases stayed unmatched. Germline V lookup: CDR1 MNHEY, CDR2 SVGAGI. Here the CDR3 DNA reads TGTGCCAGCACCCAAGCGGGACTAGGAGAGACCCAGTACTTC. As protein: CASTQAGLGETQYF.